The next 27 T cell receptor beta chains were all read from a single sample in a study of beta chain features in type 1 diabetes. General observations from the study: Among all four CD4+ subsets, Type 1 diabetes patients had TCRB CDR3s that were moderately but significantly shorter.

Of the isolated RNA, all was reverse transcribed, and so the sequenced material was expressed TCRB transcripts. Clones were sequenced by immunoSEQ multiplex PCR, and TCRdb holds only the in-frame ones, with some missing. There are roughly 230,000 clones in the sample; approximately 10% occur only once, and approximately 0.015% lies in the top ten. These receptors have no known antigen. What was sequenced was naive CD4+ T cells from blood. Source of these receptors: a man aged 25 to 40 with type 1 diabetes.

This clone was observed a handful of times. J is TRBJ2-7 and V is TRBV28, with 7 bases that match TRBD1. Per the germline V gene, CDR1 is MDHEN and CDR2 is SYDVKM. The V segment lost 6 bases and the J segment 1 base; nucleotides outside the gene matches: 9. This CDR3 has 15 amino acids. This CDR3 reads CASRKGGVRSYEQYF. The CDR3 bases are TGTGCCAGCAGGAAAGGGGGCGTGAGGTCCTACGAGCAGTACTTC.

This chain joins TRBV7-2 and TRBJ2-7; tentatively, D is TRBD1 (6 bases). With 5 bases removed from V and 5 bases from J, the gap between germline ends came to 13 bases. This CDR3 has 13 amino acids. Germline CDR1 and CDR2: SGHTA and FQGNSA. The CDR3 region has the DNA TGTGCCAGCAGCCCTTACAGGGAAGACGAGCAGTACTTC. This encodes CASSPYREDEQYF.

This clone was seen more than once but under ten times. This rearrangement joins TRBV5-6 to TRBJ1-2, with D uncertain. The length of the CDR3 is 13 residues. Germline CDR1 SGHDT, CDR2 YYEEEE. The V and J ends lost 4 bases and 8 bases respectively, with 15 bases between them. CDR3 in amino acids: CASSPPQPGGYTF. Here the CDR3 DNA reads TGTGCCAGCAGCCCACCCCAGCCGGGAGGCTACACCTTC.

This clone has just a few counts. The chain joins TRBV5-6 to TRBJ2-7, with D perhaps matching TRBD2 (5 bases). This CDR3 is 14 amino acids long. Looked up from germline, CDR1 is SGHDT and CDR2 is YYEEEE. Trimming cost V 0 bases and J 3 bases, with 10 bases left between them. This CDR3 is CASSLAEGHYEQYF. CDR3 DNA: TGTGCCAGCAGCTTGGCCGAGGGCCACTACGAGCAGTACTTC.

This clone was seen only a few times. The chain carries TRBV29-1 and TRBJ1-2; TRBD1 matches 10 bases. The CDR3 sequence is 16 residues long. Germline values: CDR1 SQVTM, CDR2 ANQGSEA. V gave up 7 bases and J gave up 0 bases; unmatched junction bases: 11. The CDR3 DNA sequence: TGCAGCGCTAAAGGGACAGGGGACAGTTCTAACTATGGCTACACCTTC. Translation: CSAKGTGDSSNYGYTF. The full variable domain, in which reference TRBV29-1 and TRBJ1-2 provide the parts outside the CDR3, is SAVISQKPSRDICQRGTSLTIQCQVDSQVTMMFWYRQQPGQSLTLIATANQGSEATYESGFVIDKFPISRPNLTFSTLTVSNMSPEDSSIYLCSAKGTGDSSNYGYTFGSGTRLTVV.

This clone was found a few times. The chain is built from TRBV7-3 and TRBJ2-7; D is undetermined. The V end lost 11 bases, the J end lost 12 bases, and 14 bases lay between the germline ends. This CDR3 contains 9 residues. CDR1 is SGHTA, CDR2 FQGTGA, per germline. CDR3 nucleotides: TGTGCCTCCAAGAATGGGCTGTACTTC. This translates into CASKNGLYF.

This clone was counted only a few times. V is TRBV28 and J is TRBJ1-6; D remains ambiguous. The CDR3 consists of 12 residues. With 3 bases removed from V and 9 bases from J, the gap between germline ends came to 6 bases. The V gene's germline CDR1 is MDHEN and CDR2 SYDVKM. CDR3 bases: TGTGCCAGCAGTTTCCCCTCTTCACCCCTCCACTTT. Amino acids: CASSFPSSPLHF.

V gene TRBV18 combines with J gene TRBJ1-2, with D unclear. Trimming cost V 0 bases and J 0 bases, with 8 bases left between them. This CDR3 spans 15 amino acids. Germline V CDR1 and CDR2: KGHSH, LQKENI. In DNA, the CDR3 is TGTGCCAGCTCACCACCGACGACACCTAACTATGGCTACACCTTC. Translation gives CASSPPTTPNYGYTF.

In this sample, this clone turned up a few times. At one boundary the junction diverges from the germline segment, which might be a read error. This sequence joins TRBV4-3 and TRBJ2-1; D possibly corresponds to TRBD1 (5 bases). Germline-derived CDR1 and CDR2 are LGHNA and YSLEER. The CDR3 loop spans 16 amino acids. In DNA form, the CDR3 reads TGCGCCAGCAGCCAAGATCTCGGACATTCTTACAGTGAGCAGTTCTTC. Its translation: CASSQDLGHSYSEQFF.

This clone was recorded a few times. The genes are TRBV28 and TRBJ2-5; D is unclear. Germline V lookup: CDR1 MDHEN, CDR2 SYDVKM. Trimming pared 5 bases from V and 8 bases from J, leaving 21 bases between. This CDR3 region has 15 residues. Here the CDR3 reads CASSILQNTPGTQYF. In nucleotides, the CDR3 is TGTGCCAGCAGTATCTTACAGAACACCCCAGGAACCCAGTACTTC.

This rearrangement joins TRBV27 to TRBJ1-2; no definite D call. Trimming stripped 3 bases from V and 3 bases from J, with 8 bases between. CDR1 is MNHEY and CDR2 is SMNVEV in the germline V gene (reference sequence). This CDR3 is built from 13 residues. CDR3 nucleotides: TGTGCCAGCAGTTTCGTTCGGGACTATGGCTACACCTTC. This sequence encodes CASSFVRDYGYTF.

This clone was counted between two and nine times. The chain combines TRBV11-2 with TRBJ1-6; no clear D. Germline-derived CDR1 and CDR2 are SGHAT and FQNNGV. This CDR3 is 14 amino acids long. V dropped 5 bases and J dropped 10 bases, with 15 bases sitting between them. The DNA of the CDR3 is TGTGCCAGCAGCCCCCGACACGGTGGATCACCCCTCCACTTT. Its translation: CASSPRHGGSPLHF.

This clone turned up a few times. The chain joins TRBV9 to TRBJ2-5; 7 positions agree with TRBD1. This CDR3 region has 17 residues. The ends lost 0 bases at V and 5 bases at J; junction bases unmatched: 13. Germline V CDR1 and CDR2: SGDLS, YYNGEE. Written as DNA, the CDR3 is TGTGCCAGCAGCGTAGGTGGAGGCTACAGGGGTCGGGAGACCCAGTACTTC. This sequence encodes CASSVGGGYRGRETQYF.

This chain joins TRBV4-1 and TRBJ2-1; 11 bases line up with TRBD2. Trimming cost V 2 bases and J 5 bases; bases outside gene matches: 5. The CDR3 has 16 amino acids. The germline gives CDR1 MGHRA, CDR2 YSYEKL. The CDR3: CASSQPTSGVNNEQFF. CDR3 in DNA: TGCGCCAGCAGCCAACCGACTAGCGGGGTGAACAATGAGCAGTTCTTC.

This clone was counted between two and nine times. The genes are TRBV5-1 and TRBJ2-5; D perhaps matches TRBD1 (6 bases). The CDR3 loop spans 15 amino acids. Germline V gene sequence: CDR1 SGHRS, CDR2 YFSETQ. V was clipped by 5 bases and J by 2 bases, with 16 bases between them. For the CDR3, the DNA is TGCGCCAGCAGGTCGACAGGCGCTCTACAAGAGACCCAGTACTTC. Translation: CASRSTGALQETQYF.

The V call is TRBV5-4, the J call TRBJ2-2, with D unresolved. The CDR3 is 12 residues long. The V gene lost 6 bases and the J gene lost 1 base, with 4 bases spanning the gap. CDR1 is SGHNT and CDR2 is YYREEE in the germline V gene (reference sequence). The CDR3 coding sequence is TGTGCCAGCAACAGGAACACCGGGGAGCTGTTTTTT. Its translation: CASNRNTGELFF.

The CDR3 region has the DNA TGTGCCTGGAGTGCGCTAGGACAGGGGGTGACCAATGAGCAGTTCTTC. Translating gives CAWSALGQGVTNEQFF. The rearrangement joins TRBV30 to TRBJ2-1, with 10 bases matching TRBD1. V shed 1 base and J 6 bases; nucleotides not matched to a gene: 9. Germline values: CDR1 GTSNPN, CDR2 SVGIG (reference sequence). The CDR3 extends over 16 amino acids.

This clone was picked up a small number of times. CDR3 protein: CASRTGTGGYTF. Written as DNA, the CDR3 is TGTGCCAGCAGAACGGGGACAGGCGGCTACACCTTC. The rearrangement uses TRBV7-9 and TRBJ1-2; 8 bases match TRBD1. CDR3 length: 12 residues. Germline CDR1 reads SEHNR; CDR2 reads FQNEAQ (reference sequence). V lost 6 bases to trimming and J lost 8 bases; unmatched junction nucleotides: 5.

V usage is TRBV11-2 and J usage is TRBJ2-7; perhaps TRBD2 as D (6 bases). V dropped 4 bases and J dropped 3 bases, with 10 bases sitting between them. CDR1 and CDR2 from the germline V gene are SGHAT and FQNNGV. The CDR3 is 13 residues long. CDR3 DNA sequence: TGTGCCAGCAGCTCCGGGGGTTACTACGAGCAGTACTTC. Its protein product is CASSSGGYYEQYF.

This clone was observed a handful of times. The chain couples TRBV5-4 to TRBJ2-7, with D possibly TRBD1 on 6 matching bases. Germline V gene sequence: CDR1 SGHNT, CDR2 YYREEE (reference sequence). This CDR3 has 14 amino acids. V lost 4 bases to trimming and J lost 0 bases, with 11 bases between them. CDR3 in amino acids: CASSRTDPSYEQYF. The CDR3, as DNA: TGTGCCAGCAGCCGGACAGACCCCTCCTACGAGCAGTACTTC.

This clone was counted a few times. This rearrangement joins TRBV29-1 to TRBJ1-1, with TRBD1 identical over 10 bases. Germline loops: CDR1 SQVTM, CDR2 ANQGSEA. The CDR3 loop spans 15 amino acids. Trimming cost V 6 bases and J 3 bases; bases outside gene matches: 10. The CDR3 loop is CSVGPRTGGHTEAFF. Here the CDR3 DNA reads TGCAGCGTGGGCCCTCGGACAGGGGGTCACACTGAAGCTTTCTTT.

This clone has just a few counts. The J gene is TRBJ2-2, the V gene TRBV5-1; 13 positions agree with TRBD2. The trim removed 4 bases at V and 2 bases at J, leaving 5 bases unmatched. The CDR3 loop spans 17 amino acids. Germline V lookup: CDR1 SGHRS, CDR2 YFSETQ. The CDR3 loop is CASSRGLAGDNTGELFF. In DNA, the CDR3 is TGCGCCAGCAGCCGCGGACTAGCGGGGGATAACACCGGGGAGCTGTTTTTT.

This clone was observed a few times. This chain joins TRBV5-1 and TRBJ2-7; TRBD1 might be the D (6 bases). V lost 7 bases and J lost 0, with 11 bases in between. The CDR3 consists of 13 residues. In germline, CDR1 is SGHRS, CDR2 YFSETQ. CDR3: CASRQQGSYEQYF. The CDR3 region has the DNA TGCGCCAGCCGTCAACAGGGCTCCTACGAGCAGTACTTC.

The chain employs TRBV5-1 and TRBJ1-1; D may be TRBD1 (5 bases). Trimming cost V 0 bases and J 5 bases, with 14 bases left between them. The CDR3 has 15 residues. Germline CDR1 SGHRS, CDR2 YFSETQ. The CDR3 is CASSLAGLGGTEAFF. CDR3 in DNA: TGCGCCAGCAGCTTGGCAGGGCTTGGGGGGACTGAAGCTTTCTTT.

Only a few counts were recorded for this clone. V and J are TRBV4-2 and TRBJ1-5; D may be TRBD1 (6 bases). Germline CDR1 reads LGHNA; CDR2 reads YNFKEQ. V lost 2 bases and J 6 bases, leaving 14 bases between the germline ends. This CDR3 has 15 residues. This chain's CDR3 is CASSQLPGRGQPQHF. The CDR3 nucleotides are TGTGCCAGCAGCCAATTGCCTGGCAGGGGTCAGCCCCAGCATTTT.

This clone was recorded a few times. The sample holds other DNA sequences that translate to the same CDR3. The V and J genes are TRBV2 and TRBJ1-6; 7 bases are a match to TRBD1. V shed 4 bases, J shed 7 bases, and the junction held 1 base outside the gene matches. Germline V gene data show CDR1 as SNHLY and CDR2 as FYNNEI. The CDR3 contains 13 residues. Written as DNA, the CDR3 is TGTGCCAGCAGTGGACAGGGAAATTCACCCCTCCACTTT. Its protein product is CASSGQGNSPLHF.

In its sample, this clone was seen a few times. The gene calls are TRBV4-3 and TRBJ2-7; D gene unclear. CDR3 length: 15 residues. Trimming removed 0 bases from V and 1 base from J, with 10 bases in between. Germline V gives CDR1 LGHNA, CDR2 YSLEER. The CDR3 region is CASSQDHSQSYEQYF. The DNA for the CDR3 is TGCGCCAGCAGCCAAGATCACAGCCAGTCCTACGAGCAGTACTTC.